This is a list of T cell receptor beta chains from one sample in a study of T-cell memory formation after mild COVID-19. TCRdb recomputed calls from the 5' RACE reads with MiXCR, one row per CDR3 protein. The sample yields 450,000 to 650,000 distinct CDR3 sequences, 20% seen once. The specimen sequenced was PBMCs or a T cell subset sorted from them (not recorded which). These receptors all stem from an adult woman who had mild COVID-19 (a few samples of this study predate the infection). Cell type and time point are not known. Both conserved end residues are part of each CDR3. Each record gives: CDR3 DNA, CDR3 protein, clone size, D gene, J gene, V gene. D genes are given only for firm matches. Only part of the rows carry a size: once, few, many, or a class if the clone is expanded.

DNA: TGTGCCAGCAGTTCGCTCGGGACTAGCGGAAGCTCCTACAATGAGCAGTTCTTC
CDR3: CASSSLGTSGSSYNEQFF
size: many
D: TRBD2
J: TRBJ2-1
V: TRBV27

DNA: TGTGCCAGCAGCCCGGGGGCAGGTTTGGATGAGCAGTTCTTC
CDR3: CASSPGAGLDEQFF
size: .
D: .
J: TRBJ2-1
V: TRBV7-3

DNA: TGTGCCAGCAGCTCGGGGGGGCGGGGAGATACGCAGTATTTT
CDR3: CASSSGGRGDTQYF
size: .
D: TRBD2
J: TRBJ2-3
V: TRBV7-3

DNA: TGTGCCAGCAGTTACTCGATCGTCCGACAGAGGATTCGGGGCACCGGGGAGCTGTTTTTT
CDR3: CASSYSIVRQRIRGTGELFF
size: few
D: .
J: TRBJ2-2
V: TRBV6-2/TRBV6-3

DNA: TGCAGTGCTAGTCTTACCCATAGCGGGGGCTACAATGAGCAGTTCTTC
CDR3: CSASLTHSGGYNEQFF
size: few
D: TRBD2
J: TRBJ2-1
V: TRBV20-1

DNA: TGTGCCAGCAGCTTGCTCACTAGCGGGGGCCGGGGAGAGACCCAGTACTTC
CDR3: CASSLLTSGGRGETQYF
size: few
D: TRBD2
J: TRBJ2-5
V: TRBV5-5

DNA: TGTGCCAGCAGCGGACGGGAGATTGCGTGGGAGCAGTACTTC
CDR3: CASSGREIAWEQYF
size: few
D: .
J: TRBJ2-7
V: TRBV6-2/TRBV6-3

DNA: TGTGCCAGCAGCCCCGGACAGGATATCTACGAGCAGTACTTC
CDR3: CASSPGQDIYEQYF
size: few
D: TRBD1
J: TRBJ2-7
V: TRBV3-1

DNA: TGCGCCAGCAGCCAGGGTCACAGGGGGATGTCAGACGAGCAGTACTTC
CDR3: CASSQGHRGMSDEQYF
size: few
D: TRBD1
J: TRBJ2-7
V: TRBV4-3

DNA: TGTGCCAGCAGCTTAGCGGTGGGAGAGGGTGAGCAGTTCTTC
CDR3: CASSLAVGEGEQFF
size: few
D: .
J: TRBJ2-1
V: TRBV7-9

DNA: TGTGCCACCAGCAGTGGAGGGCAGGGAGCCCCCTACGAGCAGTACTTC
CDR3: CATSSGGQGAPYEQYF
size: .
D: .
J: TRBJ2-7
V: TRBV15

DNA: TGTGCCAGCACCTCGAGATTAGGGGAGCAGATACAGTACTTC
CDR3: CASTSRLGEQIQYF
size: few
D: .
J: TRBJ2-4
V: TRBV3-1

DNA: TGTGCCAGCAGCGTTCAGAGAGCGGGGTCGAACACCGGGGAGCTGTTTTTT
CDR3: CASSVQRAGSNTGELFF
size: .
D: TRBD2
J: TRBJ2-2
V: TRBV9

DNA: TGTGCCATCAGTGATAAGAGCTCTGGGGCCAACGTCCTGACTTTC
CDR3: CAISDKSSGANVLTF
size: few
D: .
J: TRBJ2-6
V: TRBV10-3

DNA: TGTGCCAGCAGGATGCCCGGGACAGGGCAAGAGACCCAGTACTTC
CDR3: CASRMPGTGQETQYF
size: few
D: TRBD1
J: TRBJ2-5
V: TRBV6-1

DNA: TGTGCCAGCAGCTTAAGGTCCGGTAGCTCCTACAATGAGCAGTTCTTC
CDR3: CASSLRSGSSYNEQFF
size: .
D: .
J: TRBJ2-1
V: TRBV11-3

DNA: TGTGCCAGCAGTTTGAGGACATATGAAAAACTGTTTTTT
CDR3: CASSLRTYEKLFF
size: .
D: .
J: TRBJ1-4
V: TRBV12-3/TRBV12-4